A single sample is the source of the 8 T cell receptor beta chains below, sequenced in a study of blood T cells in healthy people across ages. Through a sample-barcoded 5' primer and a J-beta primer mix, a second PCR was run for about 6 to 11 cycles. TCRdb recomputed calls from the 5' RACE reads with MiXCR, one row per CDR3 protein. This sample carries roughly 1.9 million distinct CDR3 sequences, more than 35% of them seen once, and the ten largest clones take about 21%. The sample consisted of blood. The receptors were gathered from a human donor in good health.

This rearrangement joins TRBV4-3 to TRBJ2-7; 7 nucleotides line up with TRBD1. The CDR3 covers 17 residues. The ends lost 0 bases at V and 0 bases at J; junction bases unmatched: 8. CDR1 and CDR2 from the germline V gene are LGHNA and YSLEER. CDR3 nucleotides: TGCGCCAGCAGCCAAGAGGACAGGACCGATCTCTCCTACGAGCAGTACTTC. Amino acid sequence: CASSQEDRTDLSYEQYF.

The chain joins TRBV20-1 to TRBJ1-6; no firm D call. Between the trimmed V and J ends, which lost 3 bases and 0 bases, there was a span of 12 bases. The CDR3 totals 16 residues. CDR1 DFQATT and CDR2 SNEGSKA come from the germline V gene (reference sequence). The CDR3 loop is CSARTRVSSYNSPLHF. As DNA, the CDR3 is TGCAGTGCTAGGACTAGGGTCAGCTCCTATAATTCACCCCTCCACTTT.

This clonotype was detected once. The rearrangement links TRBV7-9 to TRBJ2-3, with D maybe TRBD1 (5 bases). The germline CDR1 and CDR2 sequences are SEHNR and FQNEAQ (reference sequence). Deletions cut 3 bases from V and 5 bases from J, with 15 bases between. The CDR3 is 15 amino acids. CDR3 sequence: CASSFGSRAEDTQYF. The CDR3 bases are TGTGCCAGCAGCTTTGGAAGCAGGGCTGAAGATACGCAGTATTTT.

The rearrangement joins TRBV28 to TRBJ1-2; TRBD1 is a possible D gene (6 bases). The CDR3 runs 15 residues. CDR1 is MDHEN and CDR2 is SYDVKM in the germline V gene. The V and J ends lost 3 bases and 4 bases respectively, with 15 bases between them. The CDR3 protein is CASSFRGATGYGYTF. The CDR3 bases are TGTGCCAGCAGTTTTAGGGGGGCGACGGGCTATGGCTACACCTTC.

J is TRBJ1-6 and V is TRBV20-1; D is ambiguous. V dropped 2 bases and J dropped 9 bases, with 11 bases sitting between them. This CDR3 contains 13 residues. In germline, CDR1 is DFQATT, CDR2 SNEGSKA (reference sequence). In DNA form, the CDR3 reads TGCAGTGCTAGAAGCATCGGGGTTTCACCCCTCCACTTT. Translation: CSARSIGVSPLHF.

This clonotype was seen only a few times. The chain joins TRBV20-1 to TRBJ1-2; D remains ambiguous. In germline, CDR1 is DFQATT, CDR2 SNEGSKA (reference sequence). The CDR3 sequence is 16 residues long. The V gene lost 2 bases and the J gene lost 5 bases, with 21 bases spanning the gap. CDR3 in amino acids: CSARLDEWGVEYGYTF. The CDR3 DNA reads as TGCAGTGCTAGACTAGACGAATGGGGAGTAGAGTATGGCTACACCTTC.

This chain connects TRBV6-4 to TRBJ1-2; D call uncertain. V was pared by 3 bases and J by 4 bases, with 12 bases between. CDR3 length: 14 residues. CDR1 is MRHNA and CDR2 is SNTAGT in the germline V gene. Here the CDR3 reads CASSEEAGSYGYTF. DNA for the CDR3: TGTGCCAGCAGTGAAGAAGCCGGGAGCTATGGCTACACCTTC.

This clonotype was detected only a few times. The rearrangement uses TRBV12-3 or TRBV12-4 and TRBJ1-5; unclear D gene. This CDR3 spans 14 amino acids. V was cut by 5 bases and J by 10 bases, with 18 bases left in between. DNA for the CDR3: TGTGCCAGCAGTCTCCGGGCCCCGGGCTCCCCCCAGCATTTT. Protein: CASSLRAPGSPQHF.